This entry features one TCR beta chain sequence. Its antigen has not been determined. Within one base of it there is no much larger clone, and no base qualities were kept. The source of the sample is a study of blood T cells in healthy people across ages (dated by TCRdb to between 2015 and 2016). Study-wide context: In model experiments, template switching captured about one uniquely barcoded TCR beta cDNA molecule for every two T cells. Age-related changes in TCR beta repertoire diversity were measured in the study by deep sequencing normalized with unique cDNA molecular identifiers. The donors were split into four age groups: young (average around 15 years), middle-aged (nearly 40), aged (more than 60) and long-lived (under 85). The study analyzed two additional independent replicas of 1 million unique cDNA reads from the same blood draw for two donors, one aged 18 to 30 and one aged 80 or older. The investigation overall reported the following: A strong correlation was found between observed TCR beta diversity and the percentage of naive T cells measured by flow cytometry. Compared with the aged group, more naive CD4+ T cells, fewer expanded clones and increased TCR diversity were shown by the long-lived group, suggesting age selection. Because profiling used bulk unsorted PBMCs, naive and antigen-experienced compartments could not be compared conclusively. As age increased, observed TCR beta diversity per million T cells dropped in a roughly linear way, and a significant reduction was already evident by age around 41. Because donor CMV infection status was unknown, age-related changes in expanded clonotypes were potentially confounded. Estimates of total diversity based on one million sequenced T cells were regarded as lower bounds and as underestimates.

The library came from 5' RACE. TCRdb shows the sequencer as Illumina HiSeq 2500. A second PCR of 7 to 11 cycles was run with a J-beta primer mix and a sample-barcoded 5' primer. A unique molecular identifier was introduced onto each TCR beta cDNA molecule by a template-switch 5' adaptor carrying 12 random nucleotides. At least 2.5 million CDR3-containing paired-end reads were obtained from each sample. All of the RNA was converted into first-strand cDNA using the Mint cDNA synthesis kit, with a TRBC-specific oligonucleotide serving as the primer. All cDNA was treated with uracil-DNA glycosylase and then went through a first 18-cycle PCR with the universal primers M1SS and BC2_uni_R. As for how the authors treated the data: For normalization, 1 million high-quality reads, each with a distinct molecular identifier, were randomly selected from each sample. Instead of being binned into consensus sequences, reads that shared molecular identifiers were thrown out. CDR3 identification, clonotype clustering and error correction used MiTCR with a Q25 quality threshold and the strictest error-elimination algorithm. A nonparametric unseen species model using Euler transformation provided a lower-bound estimate of total TCR beta diversity. TCRdb reprocessing: public reads trimmed at Q25 with fastp, clones called with MiXCR, in-frame beta chains kept. A single entry per CDR3 protein holds the most common genes and DNA from its merged rows. These V and J calls derive from TCRdb rather than the authors' analysis. The sample table records approximately 780,000 distinct CDR3 sequences; roughly 25% of these occur just once. The ten largest clones add up to about 2.9% of the sample.

CDR3 length: 12 amino acids, cysteine to phenylalanine. The DNA shown is the 36-base CDR3, in frame from base 1. V loses 5 bases of germline sequence and J loses 4 bases, and the interval between the two ends is 9 bases. Via the germline V gene (reference sequence), CDR1 is SEHNR and CDR2 FQNEAQ. The 35 to 40 donors, aged about 6 to 95 years, were systemically healthy Caucasian individuals from Russia. Ten milliliters of peripheral blood were collected from each donor into EDTA-treated Vacutainer tubes. Ficoll-Paque density-gradient centrifugation was used to isolate PBMCs, with at least 6.5 million per sample. Total RNA was extracted from PBMCs with Trizol reagent, with at least 5.5 micrograms obtained per sample. For every donor, flow cytometry on a PBMC aliquot measured the percentage of naive CD45RAhigh/CD27high T cells. This same sample was also part of a study on T cells of mothers and their children. The second study, in turn, reports: Nine systemically healthy Caucasian individuals, comprising three mothers and their six children, were included as donors. cDNA synthesis used all of the extracted RNA, with roughly 1.5 ug of RNA in each 15 ul reaction. In the second PCR, sample barcodes and 2-4 random nucleotides were introduced via the M1S primer. Over 9.5 million TCR beta CDR3 reads were obtained for each mother, and 3 million to 3.5 million reads were obtained for each child. TCR recombination output is similarly shaped by thymic selection in related and unrelated pairs, with a minor effect exerted by inherited differences. Normalized repertoire overlap was always slightly but never significantly higher in related than unrelated mother-child pairs. With a sensitivity of roughly 93 clones per million clonotypes, no persistent microchimeric T cell clones were detected. The study used deep NGS to compare TCR beta repertoires of mothers and children, seeking features distinguishing related mother-child pairs from unrelated individuals. On average, the children were around 11 +/- 4 years old, while the mothers were about 37 +/- 4 years old. After adapters were ligated using NEBNext reagents, the libraries underwent 100+100 nt paired-end sequencing on an Illumina HiSeq 2000. To prevent cross-contamination, the mother and child libraries were prepared one month apart and sequenced in separate runs. Each donor had between about 450,000 and 2,200,000 distinct TCR beta clonotypes identified. Naive TCR beta clonotypes were estimated from low-frequency clonotypes matched to each donor's FACS-determined naive share, without sorting.

Sequencing was performed on blood. This sequence uses TRBV7-9 and TRBJ2-7; the D region possibly corresponds to TRBD2 (6 bases align). The receptor was isolated from a boy aged 5-17 years in good health. The CDR3 is CASSRREYEQYF. The nucleotide sequence reads as follows: TGTGCCAGCAGCCGCCGGGAGTACGAGCAGTACTTC.